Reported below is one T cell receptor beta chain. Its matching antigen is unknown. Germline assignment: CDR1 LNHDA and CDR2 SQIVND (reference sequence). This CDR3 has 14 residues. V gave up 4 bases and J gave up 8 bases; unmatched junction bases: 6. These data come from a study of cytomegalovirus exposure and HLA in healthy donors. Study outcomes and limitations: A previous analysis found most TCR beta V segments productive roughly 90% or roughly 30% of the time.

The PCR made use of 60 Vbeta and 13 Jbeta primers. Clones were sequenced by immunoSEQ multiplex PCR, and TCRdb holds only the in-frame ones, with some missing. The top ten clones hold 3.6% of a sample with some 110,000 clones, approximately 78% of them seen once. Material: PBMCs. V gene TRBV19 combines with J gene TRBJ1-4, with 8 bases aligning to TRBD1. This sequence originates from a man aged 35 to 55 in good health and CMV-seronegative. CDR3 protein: CASSNQGAREKLFF. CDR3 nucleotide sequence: TGTGCCAGTAGTAACCAGGGGGCGCGGGAAAAACTGTTTTTT.